The 10 T cell receptor beta chains given below trace back to one sample, sequenced in a study of graft-versus-host responses after intestinal transplantation. Generated by immunoSEQ multiplex PCR, the TCRdb table keeps only in-frame clones and is missing some. The sample holds approximately 77,000 clones, roughly 90% seen once. Sequences were derived from PBMCs, sampled 98 days after intestinal transplantation. All receptors come from a human patient who received an intestinal transplant, so some T cells may come from the graft donor.

This rearrangement joins TRBV27 to TRBJ2-7, with D perhaps assigned TRBD1 or TRBD2 (5 bases each). The CDR3 has 16 residues. In germline, CDR1 is MNHEY, CDR2 SMNVEV (reference sequence). V was shortened by 5 bases and J by 0 bases, with 17 bases between the two germline ends. The DNA of the CDR3 is TGTGCCAGCAGTCCCGGGCCCGGGACCGTCTCCTACGAGCAGTACTTC. Translation: CASSPGPGTVSYEQYF.

The genes are TRBV5-4 and TRBJ2-5; 7 nucleotides line up with TRBD1. Trimming took 4 bases from V and 3 from J; bases not matched to a gene: 3. Germline CDR1 and CDR2: SGHNT and YYREEE (reference sequence). The CDR3 loop spans 13 amino acids. CDR3 sequence (DNA): TGTGCCAGCAGCACAACAGGGGAAGAGACCCAGTACTTC. It yields the protein CASSTTGEETQYF.

V is TRBV4-1 and J is TRBJ2-5; perhaps TRBD1 as D (5 bases). The V end lost 4 bases, the J end lost 1 base, and 13 bases lay between the germline ends. Per the germline V gene, CDR1 is MGHRA and CDR2 is YSYEKL. This CDR3 region has 15 residues. The CDR3 DNA reads as TGCGCCAGCAGCCGATTTAAGGGGCCCCAAGAGACCCAGTACTTC. It codes for CASSRFKGPQETQYF.

The chain employs TRBV29-1 and TRBJ2-1, with 8 bases aligning to TRBD1. The CDR3 contains 14 residues. V shed 5 bases, J shed 2 bases, and the junction held 5 bases outside the gene matches. Germline V gene sequence: CDR1 SQVTM, CDR2 ANQGSEA. CDR3 sequence (DNA): TGCAGCGTTCAGGGACAGGACGCCTACAATGAGCAGTTCTTC. It codes for CSVQGQDAYNEQFF.

This chain uses TRBV7-2 with TRBJ2-7; the D is unclear. The CDR3 spans 12 residues. Germline CDR1 reads SGHTA; CDR2 reads FQGNSA. V lost 2 bases and J 0 bases, leaving 2 bases between the germline ends. This CDR3 is CASSLTSYEQYF. The CDR3 DNA sequence: TGTGCCAGCAGCTTAACCTCCTACGAGCAGTACTTC.

The rearrangement links TRBV2 to TRBJ2-1; D uncertain. CDR3 length equals 13 residues. The germline V and J ends were trimmed by 7 bases and 4 bases, with 11 bases remaining between them. The germline V gene encodes CDR1 SNHLY and CDR2 FYNNEI. CDR3 residues: CASIVEEYNEQFF. The CDR3 region has the DNA TGTGCCAGCATCGTAGAGGAGTACAATGAGCAGTTCTTC.

This clone was recorded once. This chain links TRBV4-3 with TRBJ1-2; D is unclear. Germline V gene lookup returns CDR1 LGHNA and CDR2 YSLEER. V lost 3 bases to trimming and J lost 0 bases, with 5 bases between them. The CDR3 extends over 13 amino acids. CDR3 protein: CASSHLPNYGYTF. In nucleotides, the CDR3 is TGCGCCAGCAGCCACTTGCCTAACTATGGCTACACCTTC.

The rearrangement joins TRBV5-4 to TRBJ2-3; D is possibly TRBD1 (6 bases). The ends were cut back, 0 bases at V and 0 bases at J, with 8 bases in the middle. There are 15 residues in the CDR3. Germline V lookup: CDR1 SGHNT, CDR2 YYREEE (reference sequence). The CDR3 spells CASSLAGASTDTQYF. The CDR3 coding sequence is TGTGCCAGCAGCTTGGCAGGGGCTAGCACAGATACGCAGTATTTT.

The chain carries TRBV2 and TRBJ2-3; 15 nucleotides line up with TRBD2. Germline-derived CDR1 and CDR2 are SNHLY and FYNNEI. Unmatched junction bases numbered 6, after V lost 8 bases and J lost 6 bases. CDR3 length: 15 amino acids. The CDR3 DNA reads as TGTGCCAGCGGGGGACTAGCGGGGGGTCCGGATACGCAGTATTTT. Translated, it gives CASGGLAGGPDTQYF.

The chain joins TRBV28 to TRBJ2-3; 16 bases agree with TRBD2. There are 18 residues in the CDR3. V trimming: 6 bases; J trimming: 3 bases; junction bases outside the gene matches: 9. Germline V gives CDR1 MDHEN, CDR2 SYDVKM. The CDR3 DNA reads TGTGCCAGCAGGCTACCGGGACTAGCGGGAGGGCCGACAGATACGCAGTATTTT. Residues: CASRLPGLAGGPTDTQYF.